Many counts were recorded for the clone carrying this T cell receptor (beta chain). What it recognizes is unknown. This specimen comes from a study of Graves' ophthalmopathy and Graves' hyperthyroidism. This CDR3 comprises 13 residues. The V and J ends lost 5 bases and 11 bases, in that order; junction bases with no gene match: 10. The germline V gene encodes CDR1 SGHTA and CDR2 FQGNSA. Study results and limitations: Most thyroid-expanded clonotypes exceeding 0.001 frequency were also found in blood. Ophthalmopathy versus stable hyperthyroidism: 13-signature model gave 87.88% sensitivity, 81.08% specificity.

CDR3 regions of TCR beta were amplified from RNA transcripts. HTBI-primed first-round RT-PCR preceded second-round multiplex PCR. Each CDR3 protein is one row after TCRdb ran MiXCR on the multiplex PCR reads. The table has some 750,000 distinct CDR3 sequences, roughly 40% seen once. The sequencing input was peripheral blood. The sequence derives from an adult man with Graves' ophthalmopathy. This chain joins TRBV7-2 and TRBJ1-1; 8 bases fit TRBD1. The CDR3 here is CASSPSRGQEAFF. The DNA for the CDR3 is TGTGCCAGCAGCCCTTCCAGGGGGCAAGAGGCTTTCTTT. Full variable domain (missing parts from reference TRBV7-2 and TRBJ1-1): GAGVSQSPSNKVTEKGKDVELRCDPISGHTALYWYRQSLGQGLEFLIYFQGNSAPDKSGLPSDRFSAERTGGSVSTLTIQRTQQEDSAVYLCASSPSRGQEAFFGQGTRLTVV.